This TCR beta chain was documented in a study of cytomegalovirus exposure and HLA in healthy donors. General study points: Solely CMV serostatus was available to characterize immune exposure.

The PCR used 60 Vbeta and 13 Jbeta primers. Under the authors' procedure: A follow-up analysis tallied some 80 million unique TCR beta chains, roughly 11 million shared. Libraries were prepared by immunoSEQ multiplex PCR; TCRdb keeps only in-frame clonotypes and omits some of them. V and J calls and clone size come straight from that table; D and trimming were deduced from the DNA. Here the sample spans hundreds of thousands of clones, over 65% being singletons. Remarks on this clone: Its antigen is currently unknown.

Specimen: PBMCs. The receptor's source is a man aged 40-50 years in good health and CMV-seronegative.

This CDR3 reads CASSDPTGTDTQYF. CDR3 bases: TGTGCCAGCAGTGACCCAACAGGGACAGATACGCAGTATTTT. V gene TRBV25-1 combines with J gene TRBJ2-3, with a tentative D call TRBD1 (6 bases). Germline CDR1 MGHDK, CDR2 SYGVNS. V lost 3 bases and J 3 bases, leaving 10 bases between the germline ends. The CDR3 is 14 residues long.